These T cell receptor beta chains were read from a single sample in a study of a mutant IDH1 vaccine in newly diagnosed glioma. These TCRs' antigens remain unknown. TCRdb's table, derived via immunoSEQ multiplex PCR, lists solely in-frame clones and lacks some. The sample lists around 31,000 clones, 90% seen once, with 20% in the top ten. The sample here was PBMCs, taken from a glioma patient whose treatment included an IDH1 peptide vaccine. The source is a man between 18 and 35 years old with glioma. Both conserved end residues are part of each CDR3. D genes are given only for firm matches. Only some rows state a clone size, as once, few, many or a class for expanded clones.

TRBD2 | TRBJ2-7 | - | TRBV7-2 | 14 | TGTGCCAGCAGCACACGGGGAGGGCGCTACGAGCAGTACTTC | CASSTRGGRYEQYF
TRBD2 | TRBJ2-7 | once | TRBV27 | 15 | TGTGCCAGCAGTTGGGTAGCGGGTGGGGACTACGAGCAGTACTTC | CASSWVAGGDYEQYF
- | TRBJ1-1 | - | TRBV13 | 15 | TGTGCCAGCAGCTTAGTGGGGGGGCTGGGCACTGAAGCTTTCTTT | CASSLVGGLGTEAFF
- | TRBJ2-7 | - | TRBV19 | 17 | TGTGCCAGTAGCAGGGATCTGCCGGGAGGGGGCTACTACGAGCAGTACTTC | CASSRDLPGGGYYEQYF
- | TRBJ2-7 | - | TRBV4-3 | 16 | TGCGCCAGCAGCCCGCAGGGGCACCTGAGCTCCTACGAGCAGTACTTC | CASSPQGHLSSYEQYF
- | TRBJ1-5 | - | TRBV30 | 14 | TGTGCCTGGAGTGTGGGCCCTAGCAATCAGCCCCAGCATTTT | CAWSVGPSNQPQHF
TRBD1 | TRBJ1-1 | - | TRBV4-3 | 13 | TGCGCCAGCAGCCAGGACAGGGGGAACTTGGCTTTCTTT | CASSQDRGNLAFF
- | TRBJ2-6 | - | TRBV4-1 | 15 | TGCGCCAGCAGCCAAGACGGATCTGGGGCCAACGTCCTGACTTTC | CASSQDGSGANVLTF
- | TRBJ1-6 | - | TRBV15 | 13 | TGTGCCACCAGCAGCTACCAATCTTCACCCCTCCACTTT | CATSSYQSSPLHF
- | TRBJ1-2 | - | TRBV7-9 | 14 | TGTGCCAGCAGCCCCCTCGGGACTAACTATGGCTACACCTTC | CASSPLGTNYGYTF
- | TRBJ2-3 | - | TRBV29-1 | 12 | TGCAGCGGGCGGGACCTCACAGATACGCAGTATTTT | CSGRDLTDTQYF